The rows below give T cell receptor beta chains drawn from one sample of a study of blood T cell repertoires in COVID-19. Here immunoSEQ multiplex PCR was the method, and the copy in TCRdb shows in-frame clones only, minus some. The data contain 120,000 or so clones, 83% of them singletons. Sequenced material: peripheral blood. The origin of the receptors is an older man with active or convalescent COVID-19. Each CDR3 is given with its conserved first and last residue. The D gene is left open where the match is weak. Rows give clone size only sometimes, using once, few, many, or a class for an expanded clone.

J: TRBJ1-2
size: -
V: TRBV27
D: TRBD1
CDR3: CASLHAHGDRNYGYTF
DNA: TGTGCCAGCCTACATGCGCACGGGGACAGGAACTATGGCTACACCTTC

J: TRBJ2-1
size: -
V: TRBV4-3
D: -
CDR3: CASSQGAGHNEQFF
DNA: TGCGCCAGCAGCCAAGGGGCGGGCCACAATGAGCAGTTCTTC

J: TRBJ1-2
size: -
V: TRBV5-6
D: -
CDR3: CASSLGRGANYGYTF
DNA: TGTGCCAGCAGCTTGGGACGGGGGGCTAACTATGGCTACACCTTC

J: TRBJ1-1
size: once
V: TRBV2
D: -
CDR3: CASTFERGTEAFF
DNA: TGTGCCAGCACCTTCGAGCGTGGCACTGAAGCTTTCTTT

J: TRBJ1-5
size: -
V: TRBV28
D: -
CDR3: CAGGEHGNQPQHF
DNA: TGTGCTGGGGGGGAGCACGGCAATCAGCCCCAGCATTTT

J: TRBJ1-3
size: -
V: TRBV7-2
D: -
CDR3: CASSLVAGAGNTIYF
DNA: TGTGCCAGCAGCTTAGTAGCGGGGGCTGGAAACACCATATATTTT

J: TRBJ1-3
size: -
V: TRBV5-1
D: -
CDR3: CASSLEGEANTIYF
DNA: TGCGCCAGCAGCTTGGAGGGGGAAGCAAACACCATATATTTT

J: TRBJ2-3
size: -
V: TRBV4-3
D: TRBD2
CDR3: CASSPSLTSQGTDTQYF
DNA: TGCGCCAGCAGCCCTTCCCTGACTAGCCAGGGCACAGATACGCAGTATTTT

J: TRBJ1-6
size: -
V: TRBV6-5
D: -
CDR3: CASRQQGRNSPLHF
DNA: TGTGCCAGCAGGCAACAGGGAAGGAATTCACCCCTCCACTTT

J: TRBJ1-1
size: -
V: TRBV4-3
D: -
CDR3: CASSQDVAGKEAFF
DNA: TGCGCCAGCAGCCAAGATGTAGCAGGGAAGGAAGCTTTCTTT

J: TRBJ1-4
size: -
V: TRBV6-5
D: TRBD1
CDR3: CASSLTGAEKLFF
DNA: TGTGCCAGCAGTTTAACAGGGGCGGAAAAACTGTTTTTT

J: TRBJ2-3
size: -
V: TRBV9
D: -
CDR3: CASSVVGATDTQYF
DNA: TGTGCCAGCAGCGTAGTCGGAGCGACAGATACGCAGTATTTT

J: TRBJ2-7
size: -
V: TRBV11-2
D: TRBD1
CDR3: CASSPPVRQGAYEQYF
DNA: TGTGCCAGCAGCCCCCCTGTGAGACAGGGGGCCTACGAGCAGTACTTC

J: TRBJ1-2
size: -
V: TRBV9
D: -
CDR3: CASSTQGFGYTF
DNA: TGTGCCAGCAGCACACAGGGTTTTGGCTACACCTTC

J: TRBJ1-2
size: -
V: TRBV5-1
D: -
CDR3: CASTGGYGYTF
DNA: TGCGCCAGCACCGGTGGCTATGGCTACACCTTC

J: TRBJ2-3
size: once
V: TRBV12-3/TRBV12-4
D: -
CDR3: CASRPPTTDTQYF
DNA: TGTGCCAGCAGACCCCCTACCACAGATACGCAGTATTTT

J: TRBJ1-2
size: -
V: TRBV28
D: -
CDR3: CASSLPDFLTGYTF
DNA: TGTGCCAGCAGTTTACCCGACTTCCTTACAGGCTACACCTTC

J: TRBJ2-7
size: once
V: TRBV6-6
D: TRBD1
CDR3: CASRGTVYEQYF
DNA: TGTGCCAGCAGAGGGACAGTTTACGAGCAGTACTTC

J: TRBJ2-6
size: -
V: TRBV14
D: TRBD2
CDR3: CASSPRGVSSGANVLTF
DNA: TGTGCCAGCAGCCCCCGGGGGGTGAGCTCTGGGGCCAACGTCCTGACTTTC

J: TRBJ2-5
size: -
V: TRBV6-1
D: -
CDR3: CASSSGKQETQYF
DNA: TGTGCCAGCAGTTCAGGGAAGCAAGAGACCCAGTACTTC

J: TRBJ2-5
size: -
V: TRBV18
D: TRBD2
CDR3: CASSPRLAGVQETQYF
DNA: TGTGCCAGCTCACCACGACTAGCGGGGGTACAAGAGACCCAGTACTTC

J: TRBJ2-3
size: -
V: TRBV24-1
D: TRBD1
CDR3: CATSDLGYRGDTQYF
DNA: TGTGCCACCAGTGATTTGGGATACAGGGGAGATACGCAGTATTTT

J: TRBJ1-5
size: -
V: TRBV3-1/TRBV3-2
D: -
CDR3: CASSQDRWQPQHF
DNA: TGTGCCAGCAGCCAGGACAGATGGCAGCCCCAGCATTTT

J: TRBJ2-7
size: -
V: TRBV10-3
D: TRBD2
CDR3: CAISTSAGGHEQYF
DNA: TGTGCCATCAGTACTAGCGCGGGGGGCCACGAGCAGTACTTC

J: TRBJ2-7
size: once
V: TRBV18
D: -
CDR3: CASSAGQSSYEQYF
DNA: TGTGCCAGCTCCGCGGGACAGAGCTCCTACGAGCAGTACTTC

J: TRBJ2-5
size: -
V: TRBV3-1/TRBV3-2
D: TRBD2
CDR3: CASSTQRGGRETQYF
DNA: TGTGCCAGCAGCACCCAGCGGGGGGGCCGAGAGACCCAGTACTTC

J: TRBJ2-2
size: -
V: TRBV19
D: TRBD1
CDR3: CASSIDGQGYTGKLFF
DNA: TGTGCCAGTAGTATAGATGGACAGGGTTACACCGGGAAGCTGTTTTTT

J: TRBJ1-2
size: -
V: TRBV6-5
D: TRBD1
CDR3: CASSSDRTNYGYTF
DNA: TGTGCCAGCAGTTCGGACAGGACTAACTATGGCTACACCTTC

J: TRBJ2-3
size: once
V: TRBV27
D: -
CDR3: CASTRAGDTQYF
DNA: TGTGCCAGCACGAGGGCGGGGGATACGCAGTATTTT

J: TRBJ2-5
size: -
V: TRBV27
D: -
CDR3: CASMAGRRETQYF
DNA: TGTGCCAGCATGGCAGGCCGCCGAGAGACCCAGTACTTC

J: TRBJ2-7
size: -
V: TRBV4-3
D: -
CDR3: CASSQWGGQGYEQYF
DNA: TGCGCCAGCAGCCAATGGGGCGGGCAGGGGTACGAGCAGTACTTC

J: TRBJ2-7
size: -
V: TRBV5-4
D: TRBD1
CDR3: CASSLAAAGGNEQYF
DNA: TGTGCCAGCAGCTTGGCCGCGGCAGGGGGCAACGAGCAGTACTTC

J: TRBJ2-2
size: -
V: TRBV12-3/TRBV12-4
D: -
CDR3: CASKPSAGELFF
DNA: TGTGCCAGCAAACCGTCGGCCGGGGAGCTGTTTTTT

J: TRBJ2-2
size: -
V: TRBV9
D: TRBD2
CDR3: CASSLRTSGENTGELFF
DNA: TGTGCCAGCAGCCTCCGGACTAGCGGGGAGAACACCGGGGAGCTGTTTTTT

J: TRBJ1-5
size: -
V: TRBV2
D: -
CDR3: CASSATWGQGGQPQHF
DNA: TGTGCCAGCAGCGCCACCTGGGGGCAGGGTGGGCAGCCCCAGCATTTT

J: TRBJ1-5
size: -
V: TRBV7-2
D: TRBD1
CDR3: CASSLRSGGSQPQHF
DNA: TGTGCCAGCAGCTTAAGATCAGGGGGCAGTCAGCCCCAGCATTTT

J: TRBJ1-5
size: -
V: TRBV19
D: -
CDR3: CASRGFGYGAPNQPQHF
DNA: TGTGCCAGTAGGGGATTCGGGTATGGGGCCCCTAATCAGCCCCAGCATTTT

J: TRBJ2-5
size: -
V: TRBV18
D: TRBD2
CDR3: CASSQGGETQYF
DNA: TGTGCCAGCTCACAGGGAGGGGAGACCCAGTACTTC

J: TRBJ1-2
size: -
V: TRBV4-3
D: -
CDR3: CASSQQGIGGYTF
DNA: TGCGCCAGCAGCCAGCAGGGGATAGGCGGCTACACCTTC

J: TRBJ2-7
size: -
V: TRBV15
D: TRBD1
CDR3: CATSRGQGVPYEQYF
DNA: TGTGCCACCAGCAGAGGACAGGGGGTCCCTTACGAGCAGTACTTC

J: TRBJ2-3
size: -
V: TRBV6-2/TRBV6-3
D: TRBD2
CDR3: CASSYSISGGLDTQYF
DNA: TGTGCCAGCAGTTACTCGATTAGCGGGGGGCTAGATACGCAGTATTTT

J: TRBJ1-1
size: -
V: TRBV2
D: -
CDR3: CASTPGLNTEAFF
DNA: TGTGCCAGCACCCCAGGGCTTAACACTGAAGCTTTCTTT

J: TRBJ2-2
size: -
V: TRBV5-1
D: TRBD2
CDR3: CASASLTSGGDTGELFF
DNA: TGCGCCAGCGCTTCCCTGACTAGCGGGGGGGACACCGGGGAGCTGTTTTTT

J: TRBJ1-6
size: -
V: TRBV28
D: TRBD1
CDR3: CASSSLGQGLYNSPLHF
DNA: TGTGCCAGCAGTTCACTAGGACAGGGGTTATATAATTCACCCCTCCACTTT

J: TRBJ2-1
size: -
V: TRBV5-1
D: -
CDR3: CASSLGFSSSYNEQFF
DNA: TGCGCCAGCAGCTTGGGCTTTTCGAGCTCCTACAATGAGCAGTTCTTC

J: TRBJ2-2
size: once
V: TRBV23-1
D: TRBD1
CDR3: CASSPDPDRGRGRGAVF
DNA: TGCGCCAGCAGCCCCGACCCGGACAGGGGAAGGGGACGGGGAGCTGTTTTT

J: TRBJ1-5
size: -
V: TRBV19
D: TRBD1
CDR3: CASSLGGSNQPQHF
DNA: TGTGCCAGTAGCCTAGGGGGCTCCAATCAGCCCCAGCATTTT

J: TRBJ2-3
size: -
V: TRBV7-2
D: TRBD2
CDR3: CASSPSRSGGGTQYF
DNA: TGTGCCAGCAGCCCCTCAAGGAGCGGGGGAGGTACGCAGTATTTT

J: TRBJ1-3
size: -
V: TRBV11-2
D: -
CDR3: CASSLNRGMITIYF
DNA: TGTGCCAGCAGCTTAAATCGGGGGATGATCACCATATATTTT

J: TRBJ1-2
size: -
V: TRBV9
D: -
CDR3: CASRRRGDYGYTF
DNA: TGTGCCAGCAGACGGCGGGGGGACTATGGCTACACCTTC

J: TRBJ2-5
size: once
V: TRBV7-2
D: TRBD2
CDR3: CASSLEGSGGARETQYF
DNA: TGTGCCAGCAGCTTAGAGGGGAGCGGGGGGGCCAGAGAGACCCAGTACTTC

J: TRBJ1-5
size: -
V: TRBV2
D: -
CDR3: CASSSGPGDQPQHF
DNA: TGTGCCAGCAGTTCGGGGCCAGGGGATCAGCCCCAGCATTTT

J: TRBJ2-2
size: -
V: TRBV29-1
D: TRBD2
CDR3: CSASRTSGGLNTGELFF
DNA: TGCAGCGCCTCCCGGACTAGCGGGGGGTTGAACACCGGGGAGCTGTTTTTT